These 6 T cell receptor beta chains were sequenced from one sample in a study of PD-1 blockade in classical Hodgkin lymphoma. Time point reported: cycle 4 day 1 (C4D1), after 5 to 7 weeks of nivolumab. Relapse was seen in all patients after autologous stem cell transplantation, and brentuximab vedotin exposure was variable. Sequenced by immunoSEQ multiplex PCR; TCRdb stores in-frame clones only, minus some. The sample has roughly 100,000 clones; approximately 94% are singletons. This specimen consisted of peripheral blood mononuclear cells (PBMCs), obtained before the fourth cycle of nivolumab. These receptors came from a human donor with classical Hodgkin lymphoma.

CDR3 in amino acids: CASSWGETQYF. Written as DNA, the CDR3 is TGTGCCAGCAGCTGGGGGGAGACCCAGTACTTC. The chain carries TRBV13 and TRBJ2-5; either TRBD1 or TRBD2 may supply D (5 bases each). V was trimmed by 4 bases and J by 5 bases, leaving 5 bases between them. The CDR3 runs 11 residues. The germline V gene has CDR1 PRHDT and CDR2 FYEKMQ (reference sequence).

The genes are TRBV5-1 and TRBJ2-2; no clear D. CDR3 length equals 11 residues. V shed 6 bases and J shed 2 bases, with 2 bases lying between them. The germline CDR1 and CDR2 sequences are SGHRS and YFSETQ. The CDR3 region has the DNA TGCGCCAGCACAAACACCGGGGAGCTGTTTTTT. Its translation is CASTNTGELFF.

The V and J genes are TRBV19 and TRBJ1-2, with D perhaps TRBD1 (5 bases). Germline loops: CDR1 LNHDA, CDR2 SQIVND (reference sequence). V shed 4 bases and J shed 3 bases, with 12 bases lying between them. The CDR3 spans 14 residues. The CDR3 region has the DNA TGTGCCAGTAGTAACCAGGGTTTATACTATGGCTACACCTTC. The encoded protein is CASSNQGLYYGYTF. The entire variable domain, with the rest obtained from reference TRBV19 and TRBJ1-2, is as follows: DGGITQSPKYLFRKEGQNVTLSCEQNLNHDAMYWYRQDPGQGLRLIYYSQIVNDFQKGDIAEGYSVSREKKESFPLTVTSAQKNPTAFYLCASSNQGLYYGYTFGSGTRLTVV.

This clone has only one observation. J is TRBJ2-3 and V is TRBV19; D may be TRBD2 (6 bases). Germline V CDR1 and CDR2: LNHDA, SQIVND (reference sequence). V shed 1 base and J shed 0 bases, with 11 bases lying between them. This CDR3 comprises 16 residues. Here the CDR3 DNA reads TGTGCCAGTAGTATAGGGGAGCGGGCTAGCACAGATACGCAGTATTTT. This sequence encodes CASSIGERASTDTQYF.

This chain uses TRBV6-4 with TRBJ2-5, with TRBD2 as a possible D gene (6 bases). This CDR3 is 14 amino acids long. The V end was cut by 5 bases, the J end by 5 bases, with 15 bases between. CDR1 MRHNA and CDR2 SNTAGT come from the germline V gene. CDR3 amino acids: CASSLQAGGETQYF. The CDR3, as DNA: TGTGCCAGCAGTCTACAAGCGGGCGGGGAGACCCAGTACTTC.

V usage is TRBV10-3 and J usage is TRBJ2-7; D tentatively reads TRBD1 or TRBD2 (5 bases each). CDR1 ENHRY and CDR2 SYGVKD come from the germline V gene. The CDR3 covers 11 residues. Trimming took off 10 bases at V and 5 bases at J, with 12 bases between the two ends. CDR3 protein: CASSGRDEQYF. Written as DNA, the CDR3 is TGTGCCAGTTCAGGGCGGGACGAGCAGTACTTC.